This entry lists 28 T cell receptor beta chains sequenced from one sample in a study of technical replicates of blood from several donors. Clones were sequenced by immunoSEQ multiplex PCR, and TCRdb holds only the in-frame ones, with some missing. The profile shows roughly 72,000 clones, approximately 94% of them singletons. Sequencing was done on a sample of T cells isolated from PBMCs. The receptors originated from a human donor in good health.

The CDR3 region has the DNA TGTGCCAGCAGCTTAGATTCGGGGGAACACAGCACAGATACGCAGTATTTT. Its protein product is CASSLDSGEHSTDTQYF. V usage is TRBV11-3 and J usage is TRBJ2-3; possible D gene TRBD2, 6 bases. The germline gives CDR1 SGHNT, CDR2 YENEEA. V was pared by 0 bases and J by 0 bases, with 13 bases between. This CDR3 has 17 amino acids.

The DNA for the CDR3 is TGTGCCAGCAGTGACAGGGCCTACGAGCAGTACTTC. Its protein product is CASSDRAYEQYF. This rearrangement joins TRBV28 to TRBJ2-7; 7 bases agree with TRBD1. CDR1 MDHEN and CDR2 SYDVKM come from the germline V gene. The CDR3 totals 12 residues. With 5 bases clipped from V and 2 bases from J, the junction kept 0 bases outside the gene matches. Full variable domain (outside the CDR3, taken from reference TRBV28 and TRBJ2-7): DVKVTQSSRYLVKRTGEKVFLECVQDMDHENMFWYRQDPGLGLRLIYFSYDVKMKEKGDIPEGYSVSREKKERFSLILESASTNQTSMYLCASSDRAYEQYFGPGTRLTVT.

Here the CDR3 DNA reads TGTGCCTCGCCCCCAGCGGGAGGGCCCGTGGGGGAGCTGTTTTTT. Its translation is CASPPAGGPVGELFF. The chain combines TRBV30 with TRBJ2-2; 10 bases are shared with TRBD2. The CDR3 is 15 amino acids. Germline assignment: CDR1 GTSNPN and CDR2 SVGIG (reference sequence). V lost 7 bases, J lost 8 bases, and 13 bases stayed unmatched.

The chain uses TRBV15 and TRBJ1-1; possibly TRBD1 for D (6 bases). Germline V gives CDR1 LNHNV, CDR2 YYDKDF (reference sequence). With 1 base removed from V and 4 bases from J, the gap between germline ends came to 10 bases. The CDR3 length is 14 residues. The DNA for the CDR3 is TGTGCCACCAGCAGAGTAGCAGGGGTCACTGAAGCTTTCTTT. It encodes CATSRVAGVTEAFF. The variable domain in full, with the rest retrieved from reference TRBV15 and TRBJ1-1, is DAMVIQNPRYQVTQFGKPVTLSCSQTLNHNVMYWYQQKSSQAPKLLFHYYDKDFNNEADTPDNFQSRRPNTSFCFLDIRSPGLGDTAMYLCATSRVAGVTEAFFGQGTRLTVV.

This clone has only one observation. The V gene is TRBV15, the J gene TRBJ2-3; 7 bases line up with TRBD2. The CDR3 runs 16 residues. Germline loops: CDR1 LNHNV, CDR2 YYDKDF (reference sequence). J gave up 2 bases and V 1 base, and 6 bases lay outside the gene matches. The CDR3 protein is CATSRGLAGDTDTQYF. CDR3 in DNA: TGTGCCACCAGCAGAGGCCTGGCGGGAGACACAGATACGCAGTATTTT.

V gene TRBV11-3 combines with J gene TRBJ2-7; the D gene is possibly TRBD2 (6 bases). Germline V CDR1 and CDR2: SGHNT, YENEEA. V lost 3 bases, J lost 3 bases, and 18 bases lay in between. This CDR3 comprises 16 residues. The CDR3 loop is CASSFKTGLIVYEQYF. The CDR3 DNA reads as TGTGCCAGCAGCTTCAAGACGGGACTGATTGTCTACGAGCAGTACTTC.

CDR3 sequence reads: CASSFPGQGNEQYF. The CDR3 DNA reads as TGTGCCAGCAGCTTCCCGGGACAGGGAAACGAGCAGTACTTC. V is TRBV11-3 and J is TRBJ2-7, with 9 bases lining up with TRBD1. The CDR3 length is 14 residues. Germline CDR1 and CDR2: SGHNT and YENEEA. The V and J ends lost 3 bases and 5 bases, in that order; junction bases with no gene match: 5.

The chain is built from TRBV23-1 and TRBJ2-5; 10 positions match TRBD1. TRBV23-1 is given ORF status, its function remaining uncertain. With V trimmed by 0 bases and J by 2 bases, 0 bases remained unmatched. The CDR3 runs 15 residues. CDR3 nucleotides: TGCGCCAGCAGTCAATCGGACAGGGGGCAAGAGACCCAGTACTTC. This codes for CASSQSDRGQETQYF.

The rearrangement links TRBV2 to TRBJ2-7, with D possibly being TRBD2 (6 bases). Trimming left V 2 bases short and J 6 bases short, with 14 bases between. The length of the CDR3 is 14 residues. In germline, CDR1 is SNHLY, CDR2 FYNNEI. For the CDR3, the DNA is TGTGCCAGCAGTGAAATTACTCGGGGAGGCGAGCAGTACTTC. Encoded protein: CASSEITRGGEQYF. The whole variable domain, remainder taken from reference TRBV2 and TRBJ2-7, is EPEVTQTPSHQVTQMGQEVILRCVPISNHLYFYWYRQILGQKVEFLVSFYNNEISEKSEIFDDQFSVERPDGSNFTLKIRSTKLEDSAMYFCASSEITRGGEQYFGPGTRLTVT.

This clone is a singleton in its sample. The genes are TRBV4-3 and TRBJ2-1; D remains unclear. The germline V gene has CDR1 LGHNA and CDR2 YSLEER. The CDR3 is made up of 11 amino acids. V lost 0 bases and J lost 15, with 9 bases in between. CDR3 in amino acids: CASSQDHSGFF. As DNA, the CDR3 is TGCGCCAGCAGCCAAGATCATTCCGGGTTCTTC.

The CDR3 DNA reads as TGTGCCAGCAGCTTTGACAGGGGTGGGACAGATACGCAGTATTTT. It yields the protein CASSFDRGGTDTQYF. The chain combines TRBV7-2 with TRBJ2-3, with 8 bases matching TRBD1. From germline, CDR1 is SGHTA and CDR2 FQGNSA. The V gene end was trimmed by 3 bases and the J gene end by 3 bases; junction bases not matched to a gene: 5. The CDR3 runs to 15 residues.

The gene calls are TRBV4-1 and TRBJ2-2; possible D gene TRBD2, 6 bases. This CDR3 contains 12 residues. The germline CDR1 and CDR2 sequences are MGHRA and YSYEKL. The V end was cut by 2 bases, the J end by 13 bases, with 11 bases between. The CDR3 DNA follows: TGCGCCAGCAGCCAAACGGGAGTCCGGCTGTTTTTT. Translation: CASSQTGVRLFF.

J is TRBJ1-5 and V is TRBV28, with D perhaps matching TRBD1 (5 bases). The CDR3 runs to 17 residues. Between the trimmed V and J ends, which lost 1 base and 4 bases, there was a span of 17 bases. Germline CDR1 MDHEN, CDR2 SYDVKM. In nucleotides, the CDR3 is TGTGCCAGCAGTTTATCTTCATGGGGCAGTACAAATCAGCCCCAGCATTTT. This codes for CASSLSSWGSTNQPQHF.

The DNA for the CDR3 is TGCGCCAGCAGCTTGACAGGGAGCTCCTACGAGCAGTACTTC. Its protein product is CASSLTGSSYEQYF. The chain links TRBV5-1 to TRBJ2-7; TRBD1 is a possible D gene (6 bases). V lost 1 base and J 0 bases, leaving 8 bases between the germline ends. Germline V gene sequence: CDR1 SGHRS, CDR2 YFSETQ. The CDR3 loop spans 14 amino acids.

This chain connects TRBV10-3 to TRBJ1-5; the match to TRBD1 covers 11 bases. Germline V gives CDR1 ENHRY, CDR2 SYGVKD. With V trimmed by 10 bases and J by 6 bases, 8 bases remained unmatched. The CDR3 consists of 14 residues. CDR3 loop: CATLGQGATQPQHF. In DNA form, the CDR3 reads TGTGCCACCCTAGGACAGGGGGCTACTCAGCCCCAGCATTTT.

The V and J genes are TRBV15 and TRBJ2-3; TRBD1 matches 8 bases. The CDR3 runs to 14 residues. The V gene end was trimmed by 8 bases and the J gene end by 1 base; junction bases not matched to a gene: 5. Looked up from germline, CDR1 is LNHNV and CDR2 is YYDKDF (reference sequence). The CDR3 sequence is CATADRGGTDTQYF. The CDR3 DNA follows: TGTGCCACCGCCGACAGGGGAGGCACAGATACGCAGTATTTT.

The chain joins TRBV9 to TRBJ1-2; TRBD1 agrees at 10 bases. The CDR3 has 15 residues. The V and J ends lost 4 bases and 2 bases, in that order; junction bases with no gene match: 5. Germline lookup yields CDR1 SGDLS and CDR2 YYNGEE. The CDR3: CASSTRDRGNYGYTF. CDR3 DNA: TGTGCCAGCAGCACCCGGGACAGGGGCAACTATGGCTACACCTTC. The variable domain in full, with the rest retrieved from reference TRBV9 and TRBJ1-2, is DSGVTQTPKHLITATGQRVTLRCSPRSGDLSVYWYQQSLDQGLQFLIQYYNGEERAKGNILERFSAQQFPDLHSELNLSSLELGDSALYFCASSTRDRGNYGYTFGSGTRLTVV.

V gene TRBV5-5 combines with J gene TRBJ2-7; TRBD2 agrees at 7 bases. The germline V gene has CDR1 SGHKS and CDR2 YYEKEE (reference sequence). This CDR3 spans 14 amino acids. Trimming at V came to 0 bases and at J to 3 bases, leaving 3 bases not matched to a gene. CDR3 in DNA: TGTGCCAGCAGCTTGGCCAGGGAGGGCTACGAGCAGTACTTC. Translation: CASSLAREGYEQYF.

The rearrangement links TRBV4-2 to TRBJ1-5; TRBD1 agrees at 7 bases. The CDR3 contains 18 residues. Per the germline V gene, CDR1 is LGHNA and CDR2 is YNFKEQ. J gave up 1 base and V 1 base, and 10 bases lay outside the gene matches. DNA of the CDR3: TGTGCCAGCAGCCAAGGGGCAGAGGGGGCCGGGAGCAATCAGCCCCAGCATTTT. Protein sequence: CASSQGAEGAGSNQPQHF.

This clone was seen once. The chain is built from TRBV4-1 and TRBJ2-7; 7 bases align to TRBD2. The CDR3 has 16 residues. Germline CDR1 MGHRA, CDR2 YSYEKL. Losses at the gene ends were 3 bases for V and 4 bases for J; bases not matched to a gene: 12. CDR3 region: CASSQETLAEGYEQYF. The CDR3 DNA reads TGCGCCAGCAGCCAGGAAACTCTAGCGGAGGGGTACGAGCAGTACTTC.

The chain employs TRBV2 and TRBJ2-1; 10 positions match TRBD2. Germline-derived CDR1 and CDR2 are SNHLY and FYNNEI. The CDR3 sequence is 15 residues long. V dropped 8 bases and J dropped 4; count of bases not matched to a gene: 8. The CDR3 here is CASVTGTSAYNEQFF. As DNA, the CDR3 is TGTGCCAGCGTGACCGGGACTAGCGCATACAATGAGCAGTTCTTC.

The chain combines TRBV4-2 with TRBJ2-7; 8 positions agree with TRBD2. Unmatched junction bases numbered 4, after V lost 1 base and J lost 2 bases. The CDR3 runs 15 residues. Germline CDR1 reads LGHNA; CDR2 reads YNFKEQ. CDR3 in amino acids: CASSQVSGSPYEQYF. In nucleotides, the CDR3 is TGTGCCAGCAGCCAAGTAAGCGGGAGCCCCTACGAGCAGTACTTC.

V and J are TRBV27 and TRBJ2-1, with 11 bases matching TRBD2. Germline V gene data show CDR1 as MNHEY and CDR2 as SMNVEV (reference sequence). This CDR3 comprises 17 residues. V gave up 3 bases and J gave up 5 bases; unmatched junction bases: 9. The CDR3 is CASSLSSGRFQNNEQFF. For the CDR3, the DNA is TGTGCCAGCAGTTTGTCTAGCGGGAGGTTCCAAAACAATGAGCAGTTCTTC.

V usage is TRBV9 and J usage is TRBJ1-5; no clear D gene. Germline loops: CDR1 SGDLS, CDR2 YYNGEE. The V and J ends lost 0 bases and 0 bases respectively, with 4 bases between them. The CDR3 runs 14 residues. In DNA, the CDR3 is TGTGCCAGCAGCGTAGCTAATAGCAATCAGCCCCAGCATTTT. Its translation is CASSVANSNQPQHF.

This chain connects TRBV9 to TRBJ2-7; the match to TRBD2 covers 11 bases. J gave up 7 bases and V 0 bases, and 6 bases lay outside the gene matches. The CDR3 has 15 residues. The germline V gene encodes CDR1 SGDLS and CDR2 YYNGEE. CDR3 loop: CASSVGIAGGEEQYF. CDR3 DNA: TGTGCCAGCAGCGTAGGGATAGCGGGAGGGGAAGAGCAGTACTTC.

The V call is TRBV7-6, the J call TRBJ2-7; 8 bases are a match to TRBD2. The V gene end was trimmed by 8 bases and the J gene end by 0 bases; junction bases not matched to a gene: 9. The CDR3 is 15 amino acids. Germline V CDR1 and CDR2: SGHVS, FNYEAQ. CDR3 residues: CASGELAEFSYEQYF. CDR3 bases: TGTGCCAGCGGGGAACTAGCGGAGTTCTCCTACGAGCAGTACTTC. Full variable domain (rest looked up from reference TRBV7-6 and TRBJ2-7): GAGVSQSPRYKVTKRGQDVALRCDPISGHVSLYWYRQALGQGPEFLTYFNYEAQQDKSGLPNDRFSAERPEGSISTLTIQRTEQRDSAMYRCASGELAEFSYEQYFGPGTRLTVT.

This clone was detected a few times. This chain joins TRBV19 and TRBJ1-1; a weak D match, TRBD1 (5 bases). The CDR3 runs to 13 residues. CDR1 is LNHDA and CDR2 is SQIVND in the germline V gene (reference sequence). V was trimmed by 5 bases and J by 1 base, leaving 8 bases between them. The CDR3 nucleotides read TGTGCCAGTAGTTTCCAGGGGAACACTGAAGCTTTCTTT. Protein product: CASSFQGNTEAFF.

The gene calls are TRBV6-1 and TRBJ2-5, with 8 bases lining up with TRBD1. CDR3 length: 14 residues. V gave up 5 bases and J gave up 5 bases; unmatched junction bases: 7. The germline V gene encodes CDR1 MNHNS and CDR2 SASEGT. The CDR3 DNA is TGTGCCAGCAGTCGATTACAGGGGGACGAGACCCAGTACTTC. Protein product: CASSRLQGDETQYF.